This TCR beta chain was captured in a study of cytomegalovirus exposure and HLA in healthy donors. The primer mix had 60 Vbeta and 13 Jbeta primers. Measured with immunoSEQ multiplex PCR; TCRdb has only the in-frame clones, and not every one. The profile covers over 150,000 clones, with 60% to 80% appearing a single time and over 4.5% taken by the ten largest. Germline loops: CDR1 SGHRS, CDR2 YFSETQ. This CDR3 comprises 11 residues. Trimming left V 4 bases short and J 8 bases short, with 9 bases between. This clone was observed a handful of times. The receptor was derived from a male donor in good health and CMV-seronegative. This rearrangement joins TRBV5-1 to TRBJ1-1, with unresolved D. Sequenced material: PBMCs. CDR3 sequence: CASSAGSEAFF. The DNA of the CDR3 is TGCGCCAGCAGCGCGGGGTCCGAAGCTTTCTTT.